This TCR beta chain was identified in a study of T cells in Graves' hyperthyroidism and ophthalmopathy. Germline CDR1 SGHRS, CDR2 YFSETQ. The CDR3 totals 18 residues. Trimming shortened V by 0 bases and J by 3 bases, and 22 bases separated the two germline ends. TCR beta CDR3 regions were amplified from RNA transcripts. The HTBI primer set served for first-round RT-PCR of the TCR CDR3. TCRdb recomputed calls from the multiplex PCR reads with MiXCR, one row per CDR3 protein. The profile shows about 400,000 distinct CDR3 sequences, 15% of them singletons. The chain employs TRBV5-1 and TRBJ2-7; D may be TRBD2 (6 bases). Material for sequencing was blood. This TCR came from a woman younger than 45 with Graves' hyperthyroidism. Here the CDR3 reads CASSLGVADQKDYYEQYF. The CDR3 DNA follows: TGCGCCAGCAGCTTGGGGGTAGCGGATCAAAAGGATTACTACGAGCAGTACTTC.